This is a list of T cell receptor beta chains from one sample in a study of control samples from healthy donors and cancer patients. Here immunoSEQ multiplex PCR was the method, and the copy in TCRdb shows in-frame clones only, minus some. The sample includes approximately 190,000 clones. Sequencing input: blood. The receptors stem from a woman aged 25 to 39 in good health. Each CDR3 is given with its conserved first and last residue. A D gene is named only where the DNA matches it firmly.

J gene	V gene	CDR3 length	D gene	CDR3 protein	CDR3 DNA
TRBJ2-7	TRBV5-1	15	TRBD2	CASSPDGREGVEQYF	TGCGCCAGCAGCCCCGACGGGAGGGAGGGGGTCGAGCAGTACTTC
TRBJ2-1	TRBV5-1	15	-	CASSSGDPSYNEQFF	TGCGCCAGCAGCTCCGGGGACCCCTCCTACAATGAGCAGTTCTTC
TRBJ2-1	TRBV5-1	15	TRBD2	CASSLGVTSRSEQFF	TGCGCCAGCAGCTTGGGTGTGACTAGCCGAAGTGAGCAGTTCTTC
TRBJ1-2	TRBV9	15	TRBD1	CASSAETGKPDGYTF	TGTGCCAGCAGCGCGGAGACAGGGAAACCCGATGGCTACACCTTC
TRBJ1-4	TRBV3-1/TRBV3-2	15	TRBD1	CASSPKQGPNEKLFF	TGTGCCAGCAGCCCCAAACAGGGGCCTAATGAAAAACTGTTTTTT
TRBJ1-1	TRBV6-5	16	TRBD1	CASSSGTGGAKTEAFF	TGTGCCAGCAGTTCCGGGACAGGGGGCGCGAAGACTGAAGCTTTCTTT
TRBJ2-3	TRBV18	16	-	CASSPPESASTDTQYF	TGTGCCAGCTCACCACCGGAATCAGCTAGCACAGATACGCAGTATTTT
TRBJ1-5	TRBV3-1/TRBV3-2	14	-	CASSQVMGNQPQHF	TGTGCCAGCAGCCAAGTCATGGGAAATCAGCCCCAGCATTTT
TRBJ2-3	TRBV5-1	16	TRBD1	CASSSNPGQDTDTQYF	TGCGCCAGCAGCTCTAACCCCGGACAGGACACAGATACGCAGTATTTT
TRBJ2-4	TRBV11-2	15	TRBD1	CASSSYRGRKNIQYF	TGTGCCAGCAGCTCCTACAGGGGTCGAAAAAACATTCAGTACTTC
TRBJ1-2	TRBV18	13	-	CASSPPSRGGYTF	TGTGCCAGCTCACCCCCATCCAGGGGTGGCTACACCTTC
TRBJ1-1	TRBV7-9	14	-	CASTFTEGGAEAFF	TGTGCCAGCACTTTCACGGAAGGGGGAGCTGAAGCTTTCTTT
TRBJ2-7	TRBV4-1	14	TRBD2	CASSRGTSLYEQYF	TGCGCCAGCAGCCGAGGGACTAGCTTGTACGAGCAGTACTTC
TRBJ2-7	TRBV5-6	14	-	CASSLGRAPYEQYF	TGTGCCAGCAGCTTAGGGCGTGCTCCCTACGAGCAGTACTTC
TRBJ1-4	TRBV4-2	16	-	CASSQGFRATNEKLFF	TGTGCCAGCAGCCAAGGTTTTAGGGCAACTAATGAAAAACTGTTTTTT
TRBJ2-1	TRBV27	19	TRBD2	CASTQIGLAGGNLYNEQFF	TGTGCCAGCACTCAAATTGGACTAGCGGGGGGTAACCTCTACAATGAGCAGTTCTTC
TRBJ2-3	TRBV11-2	12	-	CASSLGGNTQYF	TGTGCCAGCAGCTTAGGGGGAAATACGCAGTATTTT
TRBJ1-1	TRBV9	13	-	CASSLLGNTEAFF	TGTGCCAGCAGCCTGTTGGGGAACACTGAAGCTTTCTTT
TRBJ2-1	TRBV6-5	15	TRBD2	CASSKLAGASNEQFF	TGTGCCAGCAGTAAACTAGCGGGGGCCAGCAATGAGCAGTTCTTC
TRBJ2-7	TRBV28	12	-	CASSLFSYEQYF	TGTGCCAGCAGTTTATTCTCTTACGAGCAGTACTTC
TRBJ1-6	TRBV3-1/TRBV3-2	14	TRBD1	CASSQQSGGTPLHF	TGTGCCAGCAGCCAACAGTCAGGGGGCACTCCCCTCCACTTT
TRBJ1-3	TRBV7-9	17	-	CASIPVGGGNSGNTIYF	TGTGCCAGCATCCCCGTGGGTGGGGGGAACTCTGGAAACACCATATATTTT
TRBJ1-3	TRBV7-2	16	-	CASSLGSPKGGNTIYF	TGTGCCAGCAGCTTAGGTTCGCCCAAGGGAGGAAACACCATATATTTT
TRBJ1-5	TRBV18	16	TRBD1	CASSPTGTGGSQPQHF	TGTGCCAGCTCACCAACCGGGACAGGGGGTAGTCAGCCCCAGCATTTT
TRBJ1-2	TRBV28	14	-	CASLLGDFLMSYTF	TGTGCCAGCCTCCTGGGGGATTTTCTGATGAGCTACACCTTC
TRBJ1-2	TRBV18	15	-	CASSPGGSGYYGYTF	TGTGCCAGCTCACCAGGAGGATCAGGGTACTATGGCTACACCTTC
TRBJ2-7	TRBV5-1	15	-	CASSLGQGSSYEQYF	TGCGCCAGCAGCTTGGGGCAGGGGAGCTCCTACGAGCAGTACTTC
TRBJ2-3	TRBV14	15	TRBD2	CASSQGRSGGHEQYF	TGTGCCAGCAGCCAAGGCAGATCGGGGGGGCATGAGCAGTATTTT
TRBJ2-5	TRBV2	12	-	CASSEAVVPQYF	TGTGCCAGCAGTGAAGCGGTCGTCCCCCAGTACTTC
TRBJ1-2	TRBV28	14	-	CASSFFGTDYGYTF	TGTGCCAGCAGTTTTTTCGGGACGGATTATGGCTACACCTTC
TRBJ2-1	TRBV5-1	13	-	CASFGGRDNEQFF	TGCGCCAGCTTCGGGGGAAGAGACAATGAGCAGTTCTTC
TRBJ1-5	TRBV7-2	14	-	CASSSQGSFQPQHF	TGTGCCAGCAGCTCCCAGGGTTCATTTCAGCCCCAGCATTTT
TRBJ1-5	TRBV7-9	15	TRBD1	CASSGTGEDGQPQHF	TGTGCCAGCAGCGGAACAGGGGAAGATGGGCAGCCCCAGCATTTT
TRBJ1-6	TRBV7-9	14	TRBD1	CASRGTGLGSPLHF	TGTGCCAGCAGGGGGACAGGTTTGGGGTCACCCCTCCACTTT
TRBJ1-4	TRBV28	14	-	CASSLRLWDEKLFF	TGTGCCAGCAGTTTACGACTTTGGGATGAAAAACTGTTTTTT
TRBJ2-3	TRBV6-5	13	-	CASSYLGTDTQYF	TGTGCCAGCAGTTACCTGGGCACAGATACGCAGTATTTT
TRBJ2-1	TRBV4-2	15	-	CASSQVRYSYNEQFF	TGTGCCAGCAGCCAAGTGCGATACTCCTACAATGAGCAGTTCTTC
TRBJ1-1	TRBV7-3	15	-	CASSLTPGQNTEAFF	TGTGCCAGCAGCTTAACGCCAGGGCAGAACACTGAAGCTTTCTTT